The rows below give T cell receptor beta chains drawn from one sample of a study of CD8+CD57+ T cells in acquired aplastic anemia. MiXCR, run by TCRdb on the reads, gives a single entry per CDR3 protein. The repertoire consists of 100,000 to 150,000 distinct CDR3 sequences, with approximately 41% occurring once and the leading ten covering about 3%. Sequenced sample: sorted CD4+, CD8+, or CD8+CD57+ T cells (not recorded which) from PBMCs. These receptors were obtained from a human donor with aplastic anemia. CDR3s include the opening cysteine and the closing phenylalanine or tryptophan. The D gene is left open where the match is weak. Not all rows give a size; the values are once, few, many and, for expanded clones, a class.

V,size,J,D,DNA,CDR3
TRBV5-5,many,TRBJ2-5,NA,TGTGCCAGCAGCCCCTTGGGACTCGATTACCAAGAGACCCAGTACTTC,CASSPLGLDYQETQYF
TRBV9,many,TRBJ2-3,TRBD2,TGTGCCAGCAGCATCCCCGGGGGGGGAGGAAGCACAGATACGCAGTATTTT,CASSIPGGGGSTDTQYF
TRBV7-8,many,TRBJ1-3,NA,TGTGCCAGCAGCGCCCACCCCGGGACAATAAACACCATATATTTT,CASSAHPGTINTIYF
TRBV25-1,NA,TRBJ2-1,TRBD2,TGTGCCAGCGCCCTTCTAGCGGGGGGGTCCCTCAATGAGCAGTTCTTC,CASALLAGGSLNEQFF
TRBV7-3,NA,TRBJ2-2,NA,TGTGCCAGCAGCTCGAGGGGTGACGGGGAGCTGTTTTTT,CASSSRGDGELFF
TRBV2,NA,TRBJ2-7,NA,TGTGCCAGCAGTGAGCAGGACACACTTTCCTACGAGCAGTACTTC,CASSEQDTLSYEQYF
TRBV19,NA,TRBJ1-2,NA,TGTGCCAGTGTAGTCCCTCGGGGCTATGGCTACACCTTC,CASVVPRGYGYTF
TRBV19,many,TRBJ2-1,TRBD2,TGTGCCAGTAGTATGGATACGGGGGGTCGGCAGTTCTTC,CASSMDTGGRQFF
TRBV2,NA,TRBJ1-1,TRBD1,TGTGCCAGCAGTTACTCGACAGGGTGGGATACTGAAGCTTTCTTT,CASSYSTGWDTEAFF
TRBV20-1,many,TRBJ1-6,NA,TGCAGTGCTAGAATCGGACAGTCCAATTCACCCCTCCACTTT,CSARIGQSNSPLHF
TRBV11-1,NA,TRBJ2-3,NA,TGTGCCAGCAGCCCACAAATCGGACCAGGAGGGGGCACAGATACGCAGTATTTT,CASSPQIGPGGGTDTQYF
TRBV10-3,once,TRBJ1-1,NA,TGTGCCATCAACGATCAGGGGAACACAGAAGCTTTCTTT,CAINDQGNTEAFF
TRBV19,NA,TRBJ1-1,TRBD1,TGTGCCAGTAGTGCCCAGACAGGGGGCAGGGCTGAAGCTTTCTTT,CASSAQTGGRAEAFF
TRBV19,NA,TRBJ2-7,TRBD2,TGTGCCAGTAGTATAGGACTAGCGGGGGGCGAGCAGTACTTC,CASSIGLAGGEQYF
TRBV6-2/TRBV6-3,many,TRBJ1-2,NA,TGTGCCAGCAGTTACCCACAGAATATCTATGGCTACACCTTC,CASSYPQNIYGYTF
TRBV7-9,NA,TRBJ2-3,TRBD2,TGTGCCAGCAGAGCGGGGGGGACGCAGTATTTT,CASRAGGTQYF
TRBV19,NA,TRBJ1-5,NA,TGTGCCAGCAGCCCTCAGACGGTCAATCAGCCCCAGCATTTT,CASSPQTVNQPQHF
TRBV20-1,many,TRBJ1-3,NA,TGCAGTCCCCTAAGGGGAAACACCATATATTTT,CSPLRGNTIYF
TRBV19,many,TRBJ1-1,TRBD1,TGTGCCAGTAGTTTCTCCCGGGACAGGTTCCGGTGGGACACTGAAGCTTTCTTT,CASSFSRDRFRWDTEAFF
TRBV6-6,many,TRBJ1-2,NA,TGTGCCAGCAGTTACATGCGGGCCGGGATCCTCTATGGCTACACCTTC,CASSYMRAGILYGYTF
TRBV3-1,NA,TRBJ1-1,NA,TGTGCCAGCAGCCCGTGGCGGATGAACACTGAAGCTTTCTTT,CASSPWRMNTEAFF
TRBV6-1,many,TRBJ2-7,NA,TGTGCCAGCAGTCGAATGGAGGGAGGCCCCTACGAGCAGTACTTC,CASSRMEGGPYEQYF